This T cell receptor beta chain was sequenced during a study of control samples from healthy donors and cancer patients. TCRdb keeps only in-frame clones here, not all; method: immunoSEQ multiplex PCR. The sample yields more than 150,000 clones, about 93% seen once. The V and J ends lost 7 bases and 11 bases respectively, with 12 bases between them. Germline V gives CDR1 MNHEY, CDR2 SVGAGI. The CDR3 runs to 12 residues. The sample comprised blood. The receptor was isolated from a man between 50 and 59 years old in good health. The chain links TRBV6-5 to TRBJ1-6; D gene unclear. The DNA for the CDR3 is TGTGCCAGCACACAGTACCGCACACCCCTCCACTTT. Translation: CASTQYRTPLHF.